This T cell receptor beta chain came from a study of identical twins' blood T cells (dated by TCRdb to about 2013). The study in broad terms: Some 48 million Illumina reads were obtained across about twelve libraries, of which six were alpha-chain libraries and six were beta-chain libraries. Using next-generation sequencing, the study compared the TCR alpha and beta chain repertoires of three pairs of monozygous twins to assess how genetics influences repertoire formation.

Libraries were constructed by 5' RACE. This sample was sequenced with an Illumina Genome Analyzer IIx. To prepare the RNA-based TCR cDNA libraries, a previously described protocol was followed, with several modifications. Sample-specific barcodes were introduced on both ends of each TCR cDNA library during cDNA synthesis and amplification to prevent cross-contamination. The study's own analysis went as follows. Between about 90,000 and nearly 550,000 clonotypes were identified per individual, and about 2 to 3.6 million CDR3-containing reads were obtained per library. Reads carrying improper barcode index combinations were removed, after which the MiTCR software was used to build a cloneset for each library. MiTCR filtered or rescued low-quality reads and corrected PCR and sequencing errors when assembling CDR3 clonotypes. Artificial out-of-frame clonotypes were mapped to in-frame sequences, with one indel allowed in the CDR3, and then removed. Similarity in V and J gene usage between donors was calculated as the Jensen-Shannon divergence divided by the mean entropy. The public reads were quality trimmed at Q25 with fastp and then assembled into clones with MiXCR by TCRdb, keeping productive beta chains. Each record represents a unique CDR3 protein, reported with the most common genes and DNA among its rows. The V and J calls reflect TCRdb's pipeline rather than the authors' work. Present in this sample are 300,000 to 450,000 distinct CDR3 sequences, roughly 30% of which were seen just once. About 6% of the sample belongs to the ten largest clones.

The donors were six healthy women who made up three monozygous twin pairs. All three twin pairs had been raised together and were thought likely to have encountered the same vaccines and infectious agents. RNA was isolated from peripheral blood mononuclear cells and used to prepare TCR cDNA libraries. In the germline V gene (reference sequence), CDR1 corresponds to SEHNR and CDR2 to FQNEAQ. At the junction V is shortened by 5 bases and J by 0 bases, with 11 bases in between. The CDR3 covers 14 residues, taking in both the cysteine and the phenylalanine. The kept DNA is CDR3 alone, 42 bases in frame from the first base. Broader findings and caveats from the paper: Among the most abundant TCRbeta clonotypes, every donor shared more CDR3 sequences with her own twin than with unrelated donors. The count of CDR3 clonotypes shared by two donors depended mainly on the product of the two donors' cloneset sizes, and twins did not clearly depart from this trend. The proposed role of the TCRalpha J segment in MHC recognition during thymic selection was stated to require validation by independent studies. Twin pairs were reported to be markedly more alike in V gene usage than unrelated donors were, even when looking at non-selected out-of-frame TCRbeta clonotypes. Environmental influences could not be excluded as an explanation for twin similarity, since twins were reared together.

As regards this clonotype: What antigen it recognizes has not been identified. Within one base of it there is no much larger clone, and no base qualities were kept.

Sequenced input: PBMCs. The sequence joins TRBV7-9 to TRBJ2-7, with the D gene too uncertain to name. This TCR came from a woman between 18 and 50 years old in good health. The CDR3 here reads CASSPYRDSYEQYF. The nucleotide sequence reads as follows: TGTGCCAGCAGCCCATACAGAGACTCCTACGAGCAGTACTTC.